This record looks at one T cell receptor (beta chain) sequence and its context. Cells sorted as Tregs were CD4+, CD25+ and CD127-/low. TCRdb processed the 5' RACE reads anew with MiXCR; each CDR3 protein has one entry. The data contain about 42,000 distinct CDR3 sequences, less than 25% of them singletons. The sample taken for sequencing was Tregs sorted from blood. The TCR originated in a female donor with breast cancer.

The CDR3 loop reads CASSQDDIVNEQFF. CDR3 DNA: TGCGCCAGCAGCCAGGACGATATAGTCAATGAGCAGTTCTTC. This rearrangement joins TRBV5-1 to TRBJ2-1; D gene unclear. Deletions cut 4 bases from V and 6 bases from J, with 14 bases between. Germline V gene lookup returns CDR1 SGHRS and CDR2 YFSETQ. The CDR3 runs 14 residues.